This is a list of T cell receptor beta chains from one sample in a study of blood T cell repertoires in COVID-19. Produced via immunoSEQ multiplex PCR; TCRdb's table is partial and in-frame only. The data show about 150,000 clones, more than 75% seen once. The sample consisted of peripheral blood. These receptors came from a man aged 55 to 70 who had recovered from COVID-19. CDR3s include the opening cysteine and the closing phenylalanine or tryptophan. The D gene is left open where the match is weak. The size entry is marked missing in some rows and otherwise reads once, few, many or a size class.

TRBD1,TRBV6-6,few,TRBJ1-5,TGTGCCAGCAGTCCTTCCGGGACAGGGAGTTCTCAGCCCCAGCATTTT,CASSPSGTGSSQPQHF
-,TRBV6-4,-,TRBJ1-2,TGTGCCAGCAGTGAACAGGCGTTTTATCCTAACTATGGCTACACCTTC,CASSEQAFYPNYGYTF
-,TRBV4-2,once,TRBJ1-1,TGTGCCAGCAGCCAAGACAGGAACACTGAAGCTTTCTTT,CASSQDRNTEAFF
-,TRBV30,-,TRBJ2-7,TGTGCCTGGAGTGGCCGGCCTAGCGCGAACCTCTACGAGCAGTACTTC,CAWSGRPSANLYEQYF
TRBD1,TRBV6-5,-,TRBJ1-2,TGTGCCAGCAGTAGGACAGGGGATAACTATGGCTACACCTTC,CASSRTGDNYGYTF
-,TRBV2,-,TRBJ1-4,TGTGCCAGCGTGGCGGGGCCTAATGAAAAACTGTTTTTT,CASVAGPNEKLFF
-,TRBV5-1,-,TRBJ2-7,TGCGCCAGCAGCTCCCGCGACAGGTCGTTTTACGAGCAGTACTTC,CASSSRDRSFYEQYF
TRBD1,TRBV11-2,-,TRBJ2-3,TGTGCCAGCGATGGGGGACAGGGACGAGATACGCAGTATTTT,CASDGGQGRDTQYF
-,TRBV9,-,TRBJ1-2,TGTGCCAGCAGCTCTTCCCGCGCAGGGGCCCCCTATGGCTACACCTTC,CASSSSRAGAPYGYTF
TRBD1,TRBV5-1,-,TRBJ1-1,TGCGCCAGCAGCTTGAAGGTACAGGGGGCGCCGAACACTGAAGCTTTCTTT,CASSLKVQGAPNTEAFF